One and the same sample provided the 3 T cell receptor beta chains below, sequenced in a study of neoadjuvant nivolumab and ipilimumab in lung cancer. The method was immunoSEQ multiplex PCR; TCRdb's version includes in-frame clones alone and lacks a portion of them. This table has about 30,000 clones, 83% appearing once. The sequencing used tumor tissue, collected after neoadjuvant nivolumab, alone or with ipilimumab, at or shortly before surgery. The source is an adult with non-small cell lung cancer.

The rearrangement joins TRBV2 to TRBJ1-5; perhaps TRBD1 as D (5 bases). Germline assignment: CDR1 SNHLY and CDR2 FYNNEI. V was cut by 8 bases and J by 2 bases, with 13 bases left in between. This CDR3 region has 14 residues. The CDR3, as DNA: TGTGCCAGCGGCGGAAGGGGAGGCAATCAGCCCCAGCATTTT. Amino acids: CASGGRGGNQPQHF.

About this clone: The limits of the CDR3 on the DNA are not certain, so only TCRdb's listed CDR3 is given. The chain recombines TRBV19 with TRBJ2-7. Germline V lookup: CDR1 LNHDA, CDR2 SQIVND (reference sequence). The CDR3 is 15 amino acids long, termini counted. CDR3 in amino acids: CASSILADGSYEQYF.

CDR3 protein: CASSLAVRERYGYTF. The CDR3, as DNA: TGTGCCAGCAGCTTAGCGGTGCGGGAGAGGTATGGCTACACCTTC. The V and J genes are TRBV7-8 and TRBJ1-2; no definite D call. The CDR3 contains 15 residues. V lost 0 bases and J 5 bases, leaving 13 bases between the germline ends. CDR1 and CDR2 from the germline V gene are SGHVS and FQNEAQ.